Below, 3 T cell receptor beta chains from the same sample are listed, as sequenced in a study of molecular identifiers for immune sequencing clone quantification. TCRdb re-analysed the PCR reads in MiXCR, keeping a single row per CDR3 protein. The sample consists of more than 250,000 distinct CDR3 sequences, roughly 23% of them appearing once. What was sequenced was naive CD8+ T cells from blood, with Jurkat cell RNA spiked in. The subset was: FACS-sorted CD8+CD4-CCR7+CD45RA+ naive T cells. All receptors come from a human donor in good health. Some libraries in this study had Jurkat cell RNA spiked in.

This clonotype was detected only a few times. The chain joins TRBV12-3 or TRBV12-4 to TRBJ2-7; 11 bases fit TRBD2. CDR3 size: 16 residues. The V gene end was trimmed by 5 bases and the J gene end by 4 bases; junction bases not matched to a gene: 10. The CDR3 region has the DNA TGTGCCAGCAGTCCAGCGGAGGGACTAGCGGAATACGAGCAGTACTTC. Amino acids: CASSPAEGLAEYEQYF.

This clonotype was recorded many times. The CDR3 sequence is CATSDPPGVAGETGELFF. CDR3 DNA sequence: TGTGCCACCAGTGATCCCCCGGGAGTAGCGGGAGAAACCGGGGAGCTGTTTTTT. The chain combines TRBV24-1 with TRBJ2-2; 9 nucleotides agree with TRBD2. CDR3 length equals 18 residues. With 3 bases clipped from V and 5 bases from J, the junction kept 12 bases outside the gene matches. CDR1 is KGHDR and CDR2 is SFDVKD in the germline V gene.

This clonotype showed up many times. J is TRBJ2-7 and V is TRBV29-1, with 11 bases that match TRBD2. This CDR3 spans 14 amino acids. From germline, CDR1 is SQVTM and CDR2 ANQGSEA. V lost 0 bases, J lost 3 bases, and 1 base stayed unmatched. The CDR3: CSVEDTSGSYEQYF. The DNA for the CDR3 is TGCAGCGTTGAAGATACTAGCGGGAGCTACGAGCAGTACTTC.